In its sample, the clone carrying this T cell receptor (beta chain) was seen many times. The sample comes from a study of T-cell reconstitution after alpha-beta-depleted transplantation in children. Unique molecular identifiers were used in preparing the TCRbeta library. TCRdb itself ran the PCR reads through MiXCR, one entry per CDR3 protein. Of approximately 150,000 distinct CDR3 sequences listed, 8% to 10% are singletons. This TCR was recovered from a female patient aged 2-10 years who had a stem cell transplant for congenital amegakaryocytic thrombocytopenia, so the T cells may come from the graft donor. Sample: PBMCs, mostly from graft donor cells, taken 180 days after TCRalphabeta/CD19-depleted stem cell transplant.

The CDR3 DNA is TGTGCCATCAGTGAAACACGGACAGTGACCCGCTACGAGCAGTACTTC. Its translation is CAISETRTVTRYEQYF. The gene calls are TRBV10-3 and TRBJ2-7; tentatively, D is TRBD1 (6 bases). Per the germline V gene, CDR1 is ENHRY and CDR2 is SYGVKD. V was shortened by 3 bases and J by 3 bases, with 18 bases between the two germline ends. The length of the CDR3 is 16 residues.